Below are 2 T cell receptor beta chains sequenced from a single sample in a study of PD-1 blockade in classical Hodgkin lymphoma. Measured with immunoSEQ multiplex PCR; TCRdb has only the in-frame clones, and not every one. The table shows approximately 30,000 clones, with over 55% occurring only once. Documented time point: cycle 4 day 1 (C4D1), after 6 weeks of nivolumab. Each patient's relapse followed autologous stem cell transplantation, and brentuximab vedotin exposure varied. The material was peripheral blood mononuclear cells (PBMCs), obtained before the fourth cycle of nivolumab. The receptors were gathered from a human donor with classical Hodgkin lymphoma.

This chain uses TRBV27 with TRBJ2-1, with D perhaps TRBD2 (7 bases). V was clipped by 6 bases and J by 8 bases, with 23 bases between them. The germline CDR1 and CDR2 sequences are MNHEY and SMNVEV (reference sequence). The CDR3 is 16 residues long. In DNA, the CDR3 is TGTGCCAGCAGGTCCGAATGGGGGGGGGCCACCGATGAGCAGTTCTTC. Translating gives CASRSEWGGATDEQFF.

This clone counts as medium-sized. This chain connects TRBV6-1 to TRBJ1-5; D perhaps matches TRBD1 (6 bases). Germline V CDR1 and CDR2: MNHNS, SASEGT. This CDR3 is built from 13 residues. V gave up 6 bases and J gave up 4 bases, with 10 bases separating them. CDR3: CASSLGANQPQHF. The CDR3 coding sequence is TGTGCCAGCAGCTTGGGGGCGAATCAGCCCCAGCATTTT.